The sequence of this T cell receptor (beta chain) was determined in a study of patients and donors after allogeneic stem cell transplantation. TCRdb analysed the RT-PCR reads with MiXCR anew, one entry per CDR3 protein. The sample holds about 230,000 distinct CDR3 sequences, 12% to 15% seen once. Germline V gives CDR1 DFQATT, CDR2 SNEGSKA (reference sequence). CDR3 size: 17 residues. V lost 5 bases to trimming and J lost 3 bases; unmatched junction nucleotides: 12. The origin of this receptor is a human donor who was either an allogeneic HSCT recipient or a stem cell or donor lymphocyte infusion donor (not recorded which). It is not recorded whose cells these are; they may come from a transplant donor. Sequenced sample: blood, either unsorted or a sorted T cell fraction (not recorded which). The chain recombines TRBV20-1 with TRBJ2-3; 12 nucleotides agree with TRBD2. The CDR3 loop reads CSAPKSLAGGPTDTQYF. CDR3 coding DNA: TGCAGTGCTCCAAAAAGTCTAGCGGGGGGGCCGACAGATACGCAGTATTTT.